Included here is one T cell receptor beta chain sequence, with context. The data were taken from a study of blood T cell repertoires in COVID-19. Study summary: Sites in the United States, Italy and Spain provided acute and convalescent COVID-19 samples. PBMCs, B-cell-depleted T cells, or T cells were the source of the cDNA or gDNA that made up the material.

As originally analysed: Amplifying reference gene primers gave estimates of nucleated cell counts. Profiling relied on immunoSEQ multiplex PCR, and the TCRdb table lists in-frame clones only, not all of them. The DNA gave D and trimming, while V, J and clone size come from that table. The data show over 85,000 clones, with about 80% seen just once and roughly 24% held by the top ten. The sequencing sample was made of peripheral blood. The clonotype was recovered from a man between 65 and 79 years old with acute or convalescent COVID-19.

Written as DNA, the CDR3 is TGTGCCAGCAGTTCAGCGGGCCGTAGCAATCAGCCCCAGCATTTT. Translated: CASSSAGRSNQPQHF. The chain has TRBV6-2 or TRBV6-3 and TRBJ1-5; D is undetermined. The V end was cut by 4 bases, the J end by 0 bases, with 10 bases between. Germline values: CDR1 MNHEY, CDR2 SVGEGT. This CDR3 spans 15 amino acids.